The T cell receptor (beta chain) described here comes from a study of blood T cells in healthy people across ages. For the second PCR, which ran for roughly 6 to 11 cycles, a sample-barcoded 5' primer and a J-beta primer mix were used. TCRdb passed the 5' RACE reads through MiXCR, listing each CDR3 protein once. The table lists 700,000 to 900,000 distinct CDR3 sequences, 50% to 65% of them singletons. CDR3 length: 16 residues. Germline CDR1 is MGHRA and CDR2 is YSYEKL. The trim removed 0 bases at V and 14 bases at J, leaving 15 bases unmatched. The donors, all healthy, were Caucasians living in Russia, aged roughly 6 to 95. PBMCs were isolated at a quantity of at least 6.5 million per sample.

This TCR derives from a man aged 80 or over in good health. Material: blood. J is TRBJ2-3 and V is TRBV4-1; 9 bases map to TRBD2. The CDR3 bases are TGCGCCAGCAGCCAAGATCAGAGGACTAGCGTCAGATACGCGTATTTT. Protein sequence: CASSQDQRTSVRYAYF.